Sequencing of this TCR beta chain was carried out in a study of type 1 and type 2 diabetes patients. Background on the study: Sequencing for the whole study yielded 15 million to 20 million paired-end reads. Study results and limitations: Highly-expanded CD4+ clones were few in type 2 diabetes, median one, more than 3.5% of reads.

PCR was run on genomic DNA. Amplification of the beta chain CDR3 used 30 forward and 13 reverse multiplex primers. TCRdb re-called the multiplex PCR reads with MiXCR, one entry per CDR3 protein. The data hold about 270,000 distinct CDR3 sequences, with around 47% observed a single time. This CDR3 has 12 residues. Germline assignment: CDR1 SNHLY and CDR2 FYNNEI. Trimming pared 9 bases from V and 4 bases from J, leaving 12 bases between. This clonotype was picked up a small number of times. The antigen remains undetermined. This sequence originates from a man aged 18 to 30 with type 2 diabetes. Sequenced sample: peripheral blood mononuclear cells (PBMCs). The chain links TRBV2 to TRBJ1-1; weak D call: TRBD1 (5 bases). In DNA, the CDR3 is TGTGCCAGTTACTGGGGGGGCACTGAAGCTTTCTTT. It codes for CASYWGGTEAFF.